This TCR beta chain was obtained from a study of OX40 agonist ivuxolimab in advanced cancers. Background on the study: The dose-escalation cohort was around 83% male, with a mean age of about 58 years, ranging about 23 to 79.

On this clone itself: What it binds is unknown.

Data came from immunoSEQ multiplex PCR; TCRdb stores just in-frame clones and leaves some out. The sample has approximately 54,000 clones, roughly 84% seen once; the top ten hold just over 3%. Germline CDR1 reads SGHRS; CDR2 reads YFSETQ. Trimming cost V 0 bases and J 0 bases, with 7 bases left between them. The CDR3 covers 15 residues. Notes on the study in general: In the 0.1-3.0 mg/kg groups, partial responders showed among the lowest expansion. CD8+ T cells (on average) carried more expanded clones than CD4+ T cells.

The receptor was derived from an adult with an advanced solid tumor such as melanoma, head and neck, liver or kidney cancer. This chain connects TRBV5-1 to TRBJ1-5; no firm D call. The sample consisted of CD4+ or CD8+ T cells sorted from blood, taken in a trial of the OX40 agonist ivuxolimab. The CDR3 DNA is TGCGCCAGCAGCTTGGGAGATTATAGCAATCAGCCCCAGCATTTT. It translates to CASSLGDYSNQPQHF.